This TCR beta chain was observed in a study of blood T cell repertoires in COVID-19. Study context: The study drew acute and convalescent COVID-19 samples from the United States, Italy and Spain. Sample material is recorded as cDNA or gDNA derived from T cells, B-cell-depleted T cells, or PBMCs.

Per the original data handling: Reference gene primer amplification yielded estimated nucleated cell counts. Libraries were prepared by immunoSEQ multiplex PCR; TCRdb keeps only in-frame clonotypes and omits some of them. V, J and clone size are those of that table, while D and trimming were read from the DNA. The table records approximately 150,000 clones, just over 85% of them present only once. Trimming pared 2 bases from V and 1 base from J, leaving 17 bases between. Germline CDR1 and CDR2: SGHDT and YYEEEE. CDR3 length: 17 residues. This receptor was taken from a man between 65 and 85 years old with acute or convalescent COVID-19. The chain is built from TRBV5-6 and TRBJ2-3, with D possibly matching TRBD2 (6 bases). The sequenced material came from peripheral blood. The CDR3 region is CASSFPPGTPRTDTQYF. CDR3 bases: TGTGCCAGCAGCTTCCCCCCCGGGACTCCCCGCACAGATACGCAGTATTTT.